This T cell receptor (beta chain) was documented in a study of shared clonotypes between healthy human individuals. Study-wide results and limits: Inspection by rarefaction showed sorted-subset sequencing to be incomplete despite large depth. The naive CD4 repertoires of a few donors were compared, and about 5% of clonotypes were shared.

This clone was seen just once. What it binds is not known. A split of CD4+ cells into CD45RA+ naive and CD45RA-negative memory subsets was performed. Libraries were prepared by immunoSEQ multiplex PCR; TCRdb keeps only in-frame clonotypes and omits some of them. The sample has roughly 1,100,000 clones, about 75% seen once; the top ten hold nearly 1.5%. Material for sequencing was memory CD4+ T cells sorted from blood. The subset is: CD45RA-negative fraction. The source is a man aged 18-30 years in good health.

The CDR3 DNA sequence: TGTGCCAGCACCGTCCCAGGGACCTACGAGCAGTACTTC. Translating it yields CASTVPGTYEQYF. The V gene is TRBV28, the J gene TRBJ2-4; possible D gene TRBD1, 5 bases. The J call is uncertain, as TRBJ2-7 better fits the DNA end. The CDR3 has 13 amino acids. Germline loops: CDR1 MDHEN, CDR2 SYDVKM.